Below, one T cell receptor beta chain is given with its context. The study drew participants aged roughly 18 to 95 years from 20 to 30 US areas. Cohort 3 recovery required two negative PCRs, clearance, or symptom resolution. CDR3 size: 13 residues. Deletions cut 6 bases from V and 6 bases from J, with 14 bases between. The data derive from a study of blood T cell repertoires in COVID-19. Sequencing was performed with immunoSEQ multiplex PCR; in TCRdb, only in-frame clones are kept and a portion is missing. The repertoire has 200,000 to 250,000 clones, 88% of them found once; the top ten carry roughly 2.7%.

This sequence joins TRBV12-3 or TRBV12-4 and TRBJ1-1, with TRBD1 as a possible D gene (5 bases). The specimen was PBMCs or T cells enriched from blood (not recorded which). The sequence came from a woman in her twenties or thirties who had recovered from COVID-19. The CDR3 DNA reads as TGTGCCAGCAGAGTGGAGGGGTTGTCTGAAGCTTTCTTT. Translation gives CASRVEGLSEAFF.